This TCR beta chain is from a study of CD8 T cells in Susac syndrome. RNA amounts of about 0.5 to 1 ug underwent reverse transcription with random hexamers. Each CDR3 protein gets one entry after TCRdb re-called the immunoSEQ multiplex PCR reads with MiXCR. The table includes roughly 120,000 distinct CDR3 sequences, around 92% detected once. Looked up from germline, CDR1 is LGHNA and CDR2 is YNFKEQ. V lost 0 bases, J lost 7 bases, and 13 bases lay in between. This CDR3 is 16 amino acids long. CD8+ and CD4+ blood T cells underwent TCR beta sequencing. The chain couples TRBV4-2 to TRBJ1-6, with D possibly matching TRBD1 (6 bases). This receptor was identified in a human donor with multiple sclerosis. Sequences were obtained from CD4+ T cells from PBMCs. CDR3 bases: TGTGCCAGCAGCCAAGAAGGTGGGACACAGAATTCACCCCTCCACTTT. Its protein is CASSQEGGTQNSPLHF.